The present T cell receptor (beta chain) was sequenced within a study of tumor-infiltrating lymphocytes in primary liver carcinoma. Extraction of RNA together with DNA used roughly 19-31 mg of unsorted bulk tissue. The CDR3 runs to 15 residues. V was pared by 3 bases and J by 3 bases, with 15 bases between. cDNA specific to TCR beta was made from 450 to 500 ng of total RNA, with a constant-region primer employed for priming. Researchers made the TCR beta libraries by running three nested multiplex PCR rounds with slightly modified ARM-PCR. TRBV1-TRBV30 forward primers paired with a C-beta reverse primer drove the first two PCR rounds, about 9 cycles each. TCRdb recomputed calls from the multiplex PCR reads with MiXCR, one row per CDR3 protein. The repertoire has about 75,000 distinct CDR3 sequences, roughly 72% of them found once; the top ten carry more than 25%.

The sequenced sample consisted of tumor-adjacent normal liver tissue. The chain carries TRBV12-3 or TRBV12-4 and TRBJ2-7; D is tentatively TRBD1 or TRBD2 (5 bases each). This TCR came from a middle-aged man with primary liver carcinoma and hepatitis B virus infection. The CDR3 region is CASSFGTVFFYEQYF. DNA for the CDR3: TGTGCCAGCAGTTTTGGGACGGTATTTTTCTACGAGCAGTACTTC.